These 27 T cell receptor beta chains originate from one sample sequenced in a study of blood T cells in healthy people across ages. It was with a sample-barcoded 5' primer and a J-beta primer mix that a second PCR of roughly 7 to 12 cycles was run. In TCRdb, the 5' RACE reads were re-called with MiXCR into one record per CDR3 protein. The sample holds more than 800,000 distinct CDR3 sequences, 40% to 45% seen once. The specimen was blood. These receptors were collected from a woman aged 55-69 years in good health.

The V call is TRBV25-1, the J call TRBJ2-1; 8 bases are a match to TRBD2. Trimming cost V 8 bases and J 6 bases; bases outside gene matches: 9. The CDR3 loop spans 14 amino acids. CDR1 MGHDK and CDR2 SYGVNS come from the germline V gene. The CDR3 bases are TGTGCCAGCTCAGACTGGACTAGCTCCAATGAGCAGTTCTTC. It is translated as CASSDWTSSNEQFF.

The chain carries TRBV6-5 and TRBJ2-4; D unresolved. The CDR3 covers 12 residues. Germline CDR1 is MNHEY and CDR2 is SVGAGI. Trimming removed 5 bases at V and 10 bases at J, with 12 bases between. CDR3 nucleotide sequence: TGTGCCAGCAGTCCTGAAACCGGGATTCAGTACTTC. Protein sequence: CASSPETGIQYF.

V and J are TRBV10-1 and TRBJ2-5; 8 bases are shared with TRBD2. The DNA end is more similar to TRBJ2-7, so the J call may be wrong. CDR3 length: 15 residues. Germline V gene sequence: CDR1 WNHNN, CDR2 SYGVQD (reference sequence). The CDR3 loop is CASSEILGGDFEQYF. The CDR3, as DNA: TGCGCCAGCAGTGAGATCCTCGGGGGGGATTTCGAGCAGTACTTC.

The chain joins TRBV28 to TRBJ2-3; D is perhaps TRBD2 (5 bases). From germline, CDR1 is MDHEN and CDR2 SYDVKM. V gave up 3 bases and J gave up 3 bases, with 13 bases separating them. This CDR3 region has 15 residues. In DNA, the CDR3 is TGTGCCAGCAGTTTCAGAAGTAGCGAGACAGATACGCAGTATTTT. This gives the protein CASSFRSSETDTQYF.

Of note for this clonotype: At one end, the junction sequence differs from germline, possibly due to a read error. This chain joins TRBV4-1 and TRBJ2-6; D uncertain. In germline, CDR1 is MGHRA, CDR2 YSYEKL. This CDR3 has 19 amino acids. CDR3 sequence (DNA): TGCGCCAGCAGCCCTAAACGAATTACAGCTCTCTCTGGGGTCAACGTCCTGACTTTC. This sequence encodes CASSPKRITALSGVNVLTF.

This clonotype has ten or more counts. The J gene is TRBJ2-5, the V gene TRBV7-7, with D perhaps TRBD1 (6 bases). The CDR3 length is 13 residues. V was trimmed by 4 bases and J by 5 bases, leaving 11 bases between them. From germline, CDR1 is SSHAT and CDR2 FNYEAQ (reference sequence). The chain's CDR3 is CASSYTGMETQYF. The CDR3 coding sequence is TGTGCCAGCAGCTACACAGGGATGGAGACCCAGTACTTC.

V is TRBV15 and J is TRBJ1-6; D call uncertain. Per the germline V gene, CDR1 is LNHNV and CDR2 is YYDKDF (reference sequence). V was pared by 6 bases and J by 9 bases, with 15 bases between. The CDR3 runs to 14 residues. CDR3 DNA sequence: TGTGCCACCAGTAGTCCCAGATACGGTTCACCCCTCCACTTT. It codes for CATSSPRYGSPLHF.

V is TRBV21-1 and J is TRBJ2-5. TRBV21-1 is annotated as a pseudogene. The CDR3 runs 14 residues. The DNA of the CDR3 is TGTGCCAGCAGCAGAGCTCCGACGGGGGAGACCCAGTACTTC. It encodes CASSRAPTGETQYF.

This clonotype was recorded a few times. The CDR3 loop is CASSAGTAKQQFF. The CDR3 DNA reads TGTGCCAGCAGCGCAGGGACAGCAAAACAGCAGTTCTTC. This chain uses TRBV9 with TRBJ2-1; 7 bases agree with TRBD1. Germline CDR1 reads SGDLS; CDR2 reads YYNGEE. The CDR3 is 13 amino acids. V lost 3 bases and J lost 11; bases outside the gene matches: 8.

Only a few counts were recorded for this clonotype. The chain employs TRBV20-1 and TRBJ2-2; D gene unclear. Trimming stripped 1 base from V and 9 bases from J, with 12 bases between. CDR1 is DFQATT, CDR2 SNEGSKA, per germline (reference sequence). The CDR3 sequence is 13 residues long. Here the CDR3 reads CSARGLQFRELFF. The CDR3 DNA sequence: TGCAGTGCTAGAGGCCTCCAGTTCAGGGAGCTGTTTTTT.

J is TRBJ2-4 and V is TRBV29-1; D is unclear. CDR3 size: 9 residues. Germline V CDR1 and CDR2: SQVTM, ANQGSEA. V gave up 3 bases and J gave up 16 bases, with 10 bases separating them. The CDR3 DNA sequence: TGCAGCGTTGACGAGACCCCCTACTTC. Translated: CSVDETPYF.

A few counts support this clonotype. The gene calls are TRBV28 and TRBJ1-1; no definite D call. Trimming took off 7 bases at V and 2 bases at J, with 5 bases between the two ends. The germline V gene has CDR1 MDHEN and CDR2 SYDVKM. The CDR3 runs to 11 residues. The CDR3 reads CASKLNTEAFF. CDR3 sequence (DNA): TGTGCCAGCAAGCTTAACACTGAAGCTTTCTTT.

CDR3 nucleotide sequence: TGTGCCAGCAGTTTCTCTAAGACGCCCTATGGCTACACCTTC. Protein sequence: CASSFSKTPYGYTF. The J gene is TRBJ1-2, the V gene TRBV27; D remains unclear. CDR3 size: 14 residues. Germline assignment: CDR1 MNHEY and CDR2 SMNVEV (reference sequence). V was trimmed by 3 bases and J by 4 bases, leaving 12 bases between them.

J is TRBJ2-6 and V is TRBV21-1; whether TRBD1, the table's D call, matches the DNA was not checked. TRBV21-1 is labeled a pseudogene. The CDR3 is 17 residues long. CDR3 sequence (DNA): TGTGCCAGCAGCAAAGTGTCCAGGGGAACTGGGGCCAACGTCCTGACTTTC. Translated: CASSKVSRGTGANVLTF.

In DNA, the CDR3 is TGTGCCAGCAGCTTAAAAGTTTTTTACGAGCAGTACTTC. Translation: CASSLKVFYEQYF. This sequence joins TRBV7-9 and TRBJ2-5; no definite D call. With the DNA end fitting TRBJ2-7 better, the J assignment may be wrong. CDR3 length: 13 amino acids. CDR1 SEHNR and CDR2 FQNEAQ come from the germline V gene (reference sequence).

V and J are TRBV9 and TRBJ2-1; TRBD2 matches at 9 bases. Germline CDR1 reads SGDLS; CDR2 reads YYNGEE. CDR3 length: 16 residues. V gave up 2 bases and J gave up 7 bases; unmatched junction bases: 10. The CDR3, as DNA: TGTGCCAGCAGCGTCCCGATTAGCGGGGGAAGTAATGAGCAGTTCTTC. It specifies CASSVPISGGSNEQFF.

The chain is built from TRBV2 and TRBJ1-2, with D possibly matching TRBD1 (5 bases). Looked up from germline, CDR1 is SNHLY and CDR2 is FYNNEI. V lost 1 base and J 6 bases, leaving 18 bases between the germline ends. The CDR3 contains 16 residues. The CDR3 protein is CASSEGPGFVPDGYTF. The CDR3 DNA reads as TGTGCCAGCAGTGAAGGTCCAGGGTTTGTTCCCGATGGCTACACCTTC.

The chain links TRBV20-1 to TRBJ2-5; 8 positions agree with TRBD2. The CDR3 is 13 residues long. Trimming cost V 2 bases and J 8 bases; bases outside gene matches: 7. The germline gives CDR1 DFQATT, CDR2 SNEGSKA (reference sequence). The CDR3 bases are TGCAGTGCTAGACCTCCGGGGGGGAGAACCCAGTACTTC. Translating it yields CSARPPGGRTQYF.

The V call is TRBV6-2 or TRBV6-3, the J call TRBJ2-3; D remains ambiguous. This CDR3 contains 14 residues. V was shortened by 1 base and J by 2 bases, with 7 bases between the two germline ends. In germline, CDR1 is MNHEY, CDR2 SVGEGT. The CDR3 sequence: CASSYFGITDTQYF. DNA for the CDR3: TGTGCCAGCAGTTACTTCGGAATCACAGATACGCAGTATTTT.

The CDR3 reads CASSYSSAIGESYNEQFF. As DNA, the CDR3 is TGTGCCAGCAGTTACTCAAGCGCGATCGGGGAGTCCTACAATGAGCAGTTCTTC. This chain links TRBV6-5 with TRBJ2-1; D possibly corresponds to TRBD2 (5 bases). This CDR3 comprises 18 residues. Germline V gives CDR1 MNHEY, CDR2 SVGAGI. Trimming left V 0 bases short and J 1 base short, with 16 bases between.

This clonotype has only one observation. CDR3 sequence (DNA): TGTGCCAGCAGCCAAGATATGATTAATGAAAAACTGTTTTTT. This translates into CASSQDMINEKLFF. The chain employs TRBV3-1 and TRBJ1-4; D unresolved. The CDR3 has 14 residues. V was pared by 0 bases and J by 4 bases, with 6 bases between. Germline lookup yields CDR1 LGHDT and CDR2 YNNKEL (reference sequence). The variable domain in full, with the rest retrieved from reference TRBV3-1 and TRBJ1-4, is DTAVSQTPKYLVTQMGNDKSIKCEQNLGHDTMYWYKQDSKKFLKIMFSYNNKELIINETVPNRFSPKSPDKAHLNLHINSLELGDSAVYFCASSQDMINEKLFFGSGTQLSVL.

CDR3 in amino acids: CSARDAGTPDTQYF. The CDR3, as DNA: TGCAGTGCTAGAGATGCGGGGACCCCGGATACGCAGTATTTT. This rearrangement joins TRBV20-1 to TRBJ2-3, with D perhaps TRBD2 (6 bases). V was clipped by 0 bases and J by 6 bases, with 13 bases between them. CDR1 and CDR2 (germline): DFQATT, SNEGSKA (reference sequence). The CDR3 has 14 amino acids.

The chain recombines TRBV7-9 with TRBJ2-2; 8 bases are a match to TRBD2. The germline V gene encodes CDR1 SEHNR and CDR2 FQNEAQ (reference sequence). CDR3 length: 16 residues. V dropped 5 bases and J dropped 4; count of bases not matched to a gene: 9. The CDR3 DNA reads as TGTGCCAGCAGCCGAAGCGGGAGTGCGGGCACCGGGGAGCTGTTTTTT. Protein sequence: CASSRSGSAGTGELFF.

The chain recombines TRBV11-2 with TRBJ2-5; 9 positions agree with TRBD1. Trimming at V came to 4 bases and at J to 1 base, leaving 10 bases not matched to a gene. Germline V CDR1 and CDR2: SGHAT, FQNNGV. There are 17 residues in the CDR3. The CDR3 loop is CASSSYLQGALQETQYF. In nucleotides, the CDR3 is TGTGCCAGCAGCTCGTACCTACAGGGGGCCCTCCAAGAGACCCAGTACTTC.

This sequence joins TRBV7-2 and TRBJ2-1, with TRBD2 as a possible D gene (5 bases). CDR3 length: 16 amino acids. Trimming removed 5 bases at V and 4 bases at J, with 18 bases between. The germline gives CDR1 SGHTA, CDR2 FQGNSA. In nucleotides, the CDR3 is TGTGCCAGCAGCCCTAAGCGGCGAAAACAATACAATGAGCAGTTCTTC. Translation: CASSPKRRKQYNEQFF. Based on the CDR3 plus reference TRBV7-2 and TRBJ2-1, the full variable domain is GAGVSQSPSNKVTEKGKDVELRCDPISGHTALYWYRQSLGQGLEFLIYFQGNSAPDKSGLPSDRFSAERTGGSVSTLTIQRTQQEDSAVYLCASSPKRRKQYNEQFFGPGTRLTVL.

CDR3 DNA sequence: TGCGCCAGCAGCTTAGGGGTTCGCACCGGGGAGCTGTTTTTT. It yields the protein CASSLGVRTGELFF. This chain uses TRBV5-1 with TRBJ2-2; maybe TRBD1 (5 bases). The CDR3 covers 14 residues. Germline V gene sequence: CDR1 SGHRS, CDR2 YFSETQ. With 2 bases removed from V and 4 bases from J, the gap between germline ends came to 9 bases.

The CDR3 spells CASSQESTYSYEQYF. For the CDR3, the DNA is TGTGCCAGCAGCCAAGAATCGACTTACTCCTACGAGCAGTACTTC. V usage is TRBV4-2 and J usage is TRBJ2-7; D gene ambiguous. This CDR3 contains 15 residues. Germline lookup yields CDR1 LGHNA and CDR2 YNFKEQ. V was trimmed by 0 bases and J by 0 bases, leaving 9 bases between them.